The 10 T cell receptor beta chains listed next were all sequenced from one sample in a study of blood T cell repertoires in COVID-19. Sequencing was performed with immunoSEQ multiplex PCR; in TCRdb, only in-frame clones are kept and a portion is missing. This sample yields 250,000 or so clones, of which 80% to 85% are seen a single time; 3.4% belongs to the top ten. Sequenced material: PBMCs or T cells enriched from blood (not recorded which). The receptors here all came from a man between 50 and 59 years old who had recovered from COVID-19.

The CDR3 DNA follows: TGTGCCAGCAGCTTAGGGGCGGACTACTACGAGCAGTACTTC. Protein sequence: CASSLGADYYEQYF. The V gene is TRBV7-2, the J gene TRBJ2-7, with D tentatively TRBD2 (6 bases). This CDR3 is built from 14 residues. The V gene lost 1 base and the J gene lost 3 bases, with 10 bases spanning the gap. Germline assignment: CDR1 SGHTA and CDR2 FQGNSA.

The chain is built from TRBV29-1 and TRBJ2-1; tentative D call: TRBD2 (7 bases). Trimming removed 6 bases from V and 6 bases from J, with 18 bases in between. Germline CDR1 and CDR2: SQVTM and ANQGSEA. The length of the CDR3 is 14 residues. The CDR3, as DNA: TGCAGCGTCGAGGGGGGGATAGGCAGCAATGAGCAGTTCTTC. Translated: CSVEGGIGSNEQFF.

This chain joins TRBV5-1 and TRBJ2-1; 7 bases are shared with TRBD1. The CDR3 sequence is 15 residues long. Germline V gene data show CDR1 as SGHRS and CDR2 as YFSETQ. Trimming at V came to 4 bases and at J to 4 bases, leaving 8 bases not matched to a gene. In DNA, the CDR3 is TGCGCCAGCAGCCCAGGACAGGTGATGTACAATGAGCAGTTCTTC. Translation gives CASSPGQVMYNEQFF.

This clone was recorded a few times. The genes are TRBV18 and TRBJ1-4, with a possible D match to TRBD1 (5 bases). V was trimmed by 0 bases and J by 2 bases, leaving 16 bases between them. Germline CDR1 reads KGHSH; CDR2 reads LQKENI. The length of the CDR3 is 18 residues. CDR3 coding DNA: TGTGCCAGCTCACCACCTCTGGCAGGGAAACGGACTAATGAAAAACTGTTTTTT. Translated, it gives CASSPPLAGKRTNEKLFF.

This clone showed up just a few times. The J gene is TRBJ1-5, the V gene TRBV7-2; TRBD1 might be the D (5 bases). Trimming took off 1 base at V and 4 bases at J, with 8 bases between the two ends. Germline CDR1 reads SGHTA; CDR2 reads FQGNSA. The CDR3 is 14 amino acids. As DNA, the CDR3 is TGTGCCAGCAGCTTAGGGGGCGCGAATCAGCCCCAGCATTTT. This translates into CASSLGGANQPQHF.

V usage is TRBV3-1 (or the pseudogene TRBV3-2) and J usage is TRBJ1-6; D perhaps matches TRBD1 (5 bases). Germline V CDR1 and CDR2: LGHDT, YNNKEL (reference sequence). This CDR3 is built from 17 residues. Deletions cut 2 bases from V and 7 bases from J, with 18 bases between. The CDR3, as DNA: TGTGCCAGCAGCCAATTCAGTCAGGGATTTAGGAATTCACCCCTCCACTTT. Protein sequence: CASSQFSQGFRNSPLHF.

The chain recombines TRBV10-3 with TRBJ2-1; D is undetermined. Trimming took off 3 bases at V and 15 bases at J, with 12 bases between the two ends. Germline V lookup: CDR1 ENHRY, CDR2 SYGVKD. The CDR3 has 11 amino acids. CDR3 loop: CAISDLLERFF. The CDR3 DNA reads TGTGCCATCAGTGATCTTTTAGAACGGTTCTTC.

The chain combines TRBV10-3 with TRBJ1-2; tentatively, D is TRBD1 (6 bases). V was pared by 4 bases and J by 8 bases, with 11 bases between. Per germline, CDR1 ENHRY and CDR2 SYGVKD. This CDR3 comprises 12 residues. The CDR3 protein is CAISAGVRGYTF. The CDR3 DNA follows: TGTGCCATCAGTGCAGGGGTAAGAGGCTACACCTTC.

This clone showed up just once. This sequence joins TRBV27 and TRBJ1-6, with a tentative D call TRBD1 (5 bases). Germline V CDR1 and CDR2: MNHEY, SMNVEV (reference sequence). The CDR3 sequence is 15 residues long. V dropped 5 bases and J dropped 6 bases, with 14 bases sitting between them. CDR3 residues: CASSPPLGANSPLHF. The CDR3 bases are TGTGCCAGCAGTCCCCCCTTAGGGGCTAATTCACCCCTCCACTTT.

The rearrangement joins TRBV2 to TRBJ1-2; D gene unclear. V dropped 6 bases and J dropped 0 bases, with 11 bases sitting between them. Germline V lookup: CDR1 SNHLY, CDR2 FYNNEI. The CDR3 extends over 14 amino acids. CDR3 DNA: TGTGCCAGCAGGGGCGTCGCTACTAACTATGGCTACACCTTC. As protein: CASRGVATNYGYTF.